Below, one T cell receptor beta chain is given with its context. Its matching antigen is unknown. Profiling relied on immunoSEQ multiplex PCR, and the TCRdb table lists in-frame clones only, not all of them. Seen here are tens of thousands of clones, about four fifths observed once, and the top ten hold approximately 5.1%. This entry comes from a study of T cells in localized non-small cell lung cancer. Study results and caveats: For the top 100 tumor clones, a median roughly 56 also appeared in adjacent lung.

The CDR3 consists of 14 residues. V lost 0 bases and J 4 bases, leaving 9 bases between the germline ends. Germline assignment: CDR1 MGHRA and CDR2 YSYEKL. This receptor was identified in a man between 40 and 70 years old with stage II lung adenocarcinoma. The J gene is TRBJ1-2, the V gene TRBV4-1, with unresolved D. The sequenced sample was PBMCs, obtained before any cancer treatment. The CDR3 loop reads CASSQELPPYGYTF. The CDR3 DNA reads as TGCGCCAGCAGCCAAGAGCTACCACCCTATGGCTACACCTTC.